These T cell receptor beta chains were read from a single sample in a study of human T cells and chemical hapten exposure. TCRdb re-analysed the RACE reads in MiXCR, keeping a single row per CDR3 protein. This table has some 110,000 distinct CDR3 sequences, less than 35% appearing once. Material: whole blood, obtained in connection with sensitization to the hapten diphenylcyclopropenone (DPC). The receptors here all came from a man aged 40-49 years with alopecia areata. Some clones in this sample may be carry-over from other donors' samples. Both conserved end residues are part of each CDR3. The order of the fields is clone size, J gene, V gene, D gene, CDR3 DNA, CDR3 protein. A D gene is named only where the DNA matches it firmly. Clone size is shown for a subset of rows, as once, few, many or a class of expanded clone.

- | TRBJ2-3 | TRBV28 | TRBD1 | TGTGCCAGCAGCGGACAGGGCTATAGCACAGATACGCAGTATTTT | CASSGQGYSTDTQYF
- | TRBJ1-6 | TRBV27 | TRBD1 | TGTGCCAGCAGTTTAGTGGGACAGGGAAAATCACCCCTCCACTTT | CASSLVGQGKSPLHF
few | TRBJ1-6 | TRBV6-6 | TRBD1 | TGTGCCAGCAGTACCGACAGGGCATATAATTCACCCCTCCACTTT | CASSTDRAYNSPLHF
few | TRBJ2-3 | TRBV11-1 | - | TGTGCCAGCAGCCCCTGGCCTACAGATACGCAGTATTTT | CASSPWPTDTQYF
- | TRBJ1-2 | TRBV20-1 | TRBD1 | TGCAGTGCTAGGGAGACAGGGAACTATGGCTACACCTTC | CSARETGNYGYTF
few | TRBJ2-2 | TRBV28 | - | TGTGCCAGCAGTTCCTACGGGGAGCTGTTTTTT | CASSSYGELFF
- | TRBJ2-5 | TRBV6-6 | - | TGTGCCAGCAGTCAGTGGGCCGAAAACCAAGAGACCCAGTACTTC | CASSQWAENQETQYF
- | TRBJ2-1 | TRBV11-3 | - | TGTGCCAGCAGCTTAGACCCCGACTACAATGAGCAGTTCTTC | CASSLDPDYNEQFF
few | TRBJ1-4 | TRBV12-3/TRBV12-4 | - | TGTGCCAGCAGTCCCCGCCCCCAGGGAAAACTGTTTTTT | CASSPRPQGKLFF
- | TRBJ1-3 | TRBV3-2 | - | TGTGCCAGCAGCCAAGGGGGGGACAGCTCTGGAAACACCATATATTTT | CASSQGGDSSGNTIYF
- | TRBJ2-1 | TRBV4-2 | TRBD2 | TGTGCCAGCAGCCAAGCAACGGGCGGGAGGGCAGGCGGGCAGTTCTTC | CASSQATGGRAGGQFF
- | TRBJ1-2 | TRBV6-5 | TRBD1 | TGTGCCAGCAGTTACGCCACAGGGGGCGGCTATGGCTACACCTTC | CASSYATGGGYGYTF
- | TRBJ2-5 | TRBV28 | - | TGTGCCAGCAGTGGGGGTACGCTCCCCGTGTCCCAGTACTTC | CASSGGTLPVSQYF
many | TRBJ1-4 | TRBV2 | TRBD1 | TGTGCCAGCAGTGCGACAGGGGGAAATGAAAAACTGTTTTTT | CASSATGGNEKLFF
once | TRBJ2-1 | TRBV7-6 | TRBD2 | TGTGCCAGCAGCTTAGCGGGAGGGAAGTACAATGAGCAGTTCTTC | CASSLAGGKYNEQFF
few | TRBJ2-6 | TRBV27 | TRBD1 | TGTGCCAGCAGTTTGACAGGGGTTGGGGCCAACGTCCTGACTTTC | CASSLTGVGANVLTF
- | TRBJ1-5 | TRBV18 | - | TGTGCCAGCTCACCACAGGGGTCGGAGCAGCCCCAGCATTTT | CASSPQGSEQPQHF
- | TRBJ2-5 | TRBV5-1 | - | TGCGCCAGCAGCTCCGAAAACCTTAAACAAGAGACCCAGTACTTC | CASSSENLKQETQYF
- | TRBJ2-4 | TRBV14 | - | TGTGCCAGCAGCCAAGGGGAGCAGAGACTAGCCAAAAACATTCAGTACTTC | CASSQGEQRLAKNIQYF
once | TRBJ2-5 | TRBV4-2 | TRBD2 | TGTGCCAGCAGCCAAGGTGAAGGGACTAGCGGGATAGGAGAGACCCAGTACTTC | CASSQGEGTSGIGETQYF
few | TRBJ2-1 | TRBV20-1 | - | TGCAGTGCTAGTGAACTAGTCAGGGATGAGCAGTTCTTC | CSASELVRDEQFF
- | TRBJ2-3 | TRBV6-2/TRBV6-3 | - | TGTGCCAGCAGATTAGCGGAGAGCACAGATACGCAGTATTTT | CASRLAESTDTQYF
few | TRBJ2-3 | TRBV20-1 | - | TGCAGGCCGATGGCGGGTAATACGCAGTATTTT | CRPMAGNTQYF
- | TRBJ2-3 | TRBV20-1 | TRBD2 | TGCAGTGCTGTTTCCCGGGAGGGCCGCAGCACAGATACGCAGTATTTT | CSAVSREGRSTDTQYF
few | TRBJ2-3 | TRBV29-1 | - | TGCAGCGTTGAATCGGTAACCGTTAGCACAGATACGCAGTATTTT | CSVESVTVSTDTQYF
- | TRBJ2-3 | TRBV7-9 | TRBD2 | TGTGCCAGCAGCGGATCCCCACTAGCGGGAGGGTCTGATACGCAGTATTTT | CASSGSPLAGGSDTQYF
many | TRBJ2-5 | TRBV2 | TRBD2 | TGTGCCAGCAGTCCCTACGTGGCGGGAGGGGGACAGACCCAGTACTTC | CASSPYVAGGGQTQYF
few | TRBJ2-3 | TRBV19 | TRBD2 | TGTGCCAGTAGTAGACTAGCGGGAGCAGGAACAGATACGCAGTATTTT | CASSRLAGAGTDTQYF
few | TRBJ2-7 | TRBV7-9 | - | TGTGCCAGCAGCGCCCAGGGCCTCGAGCAGTACTTC | CASSAQGLEQYF
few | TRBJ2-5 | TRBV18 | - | TGTGCCAGCTCACCAATCGCGGGGTCTGAAGAGACCCAGTACTTC | CASSPIAGSEETQYF
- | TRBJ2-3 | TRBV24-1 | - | TGTGCCACCAGTGATTGGGCTAGCGAACCAGATACGCAGTATTTT | CATSDWASEPDTQYF
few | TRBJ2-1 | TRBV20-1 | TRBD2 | TGCAGTGCCATCACTAGCGGTTCCTACAATGAGCAGTTCTTC | CSAITSGSYNEQFF
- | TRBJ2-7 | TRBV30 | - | TGTGCCTGGAGTACCGGGGTGAGCTACGAGCAGTACTTC | CAWSTGVSYEQYF
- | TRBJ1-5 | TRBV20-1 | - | TGCAGTGCAACAGTAGGGGGCAATCAGCCCCAGCATTTT | CSATVGGNQPQHF
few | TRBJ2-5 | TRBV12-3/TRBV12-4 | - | TGTGCCAGCAGTTTAAGGTTGTCGGACGCCCATCAAGAGACCCAGTACTTC | CASSLRLSDAHQETQYF
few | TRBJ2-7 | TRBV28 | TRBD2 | TGTGCCAGCAGCAAACCCGGGACTAGCAGCTACGAGCAGTACTTC | CASSKPGTSSYEQYF
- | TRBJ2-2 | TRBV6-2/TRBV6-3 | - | TGTGCCAGCAACAAGAGGGAGAGGAACGGGGAGCTGTTTTTT | CASNKRERNGELFF
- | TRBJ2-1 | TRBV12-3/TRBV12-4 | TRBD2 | TGTGCCAGCACCTCCCGGGGCGGGAGAGGGAGGAATGAGCAGTTCTTC | CASTSRGGRGRNEQFF
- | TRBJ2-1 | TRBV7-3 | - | TGTGCCAGCAGCTTAATTCAGAGTGGGGGCTCCTACAATGAGCAGTTCTTC | CASSLIQSGGSYNEQFF
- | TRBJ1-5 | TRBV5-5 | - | TGTGCCAGCAGCTATCTTGGACAGAGCAATCAGCCCCAGCATTTT | CASSYLGQSNQPQHF
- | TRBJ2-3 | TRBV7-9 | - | TGTGCCAGCAGCGACTACGCGACAGATACGCAGTATTTT | CASSDYATDTQYF
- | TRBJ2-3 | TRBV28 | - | TGTGCCAGCAGTTCCTCAAGGAGGGCCGCCGCAGATACGCAGTATTTT | CASSSSRRAAADTQYF
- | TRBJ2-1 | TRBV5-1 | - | TGCGCCAGCAGCTTGGCGGTCCTACAGTACAATGAGCAGTTCTTC | CASSLAVLQYNEQFF
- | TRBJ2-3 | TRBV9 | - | TGTGCCAGCAGCGTCAGCAGGGTTAGCACAGATACGCAGTATTTT | CASSVSRVSTDTQYF
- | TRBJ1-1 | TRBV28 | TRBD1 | TGTGCCACCGGACCGGGACAGCCTGAAGCTTTCTTT | CATGPGQPEAFF
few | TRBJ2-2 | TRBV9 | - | TGTGCCAGCAGCGTAGGGGGGATCGCGAACACCGGGGAGCTGTTTTTT | CASSVGGIANTGELFF
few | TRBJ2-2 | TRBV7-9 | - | TGTGCCAGCAGCTTAGTGTCCGGACGGACCGGGGAGCTGTTTTTT | CASSLVSGRTGELFF
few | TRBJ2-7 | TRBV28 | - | TGTGCCAGCAGCCAGTCCCGACTCAACGAGCAGTACTTC | CASSQSRLNEQYF